The 24 T cell receptor beta chains below come from one sample, sequenced in a study of shared T cell receptors in the human thymus (dated by TCRdb to the early 2020s). Library method: the immunoSEQ multiplex PCR assay. TCRdb limited this immuneACCESS table to in-frame rearrangements with V and J called. A share of clones is missing; checked studies link under half to unresolved V genes, and the rest is unexplained. For this sample there are about 660,000 clones; around nine tenths appear just once. Jointly, the top ten make up about 0.01% of the sample. This sample was shared with a second study, whose subject was human thymus T cells.

Sequenced sample: thymocytes. All receptors come from a boy under two years old with a congenital heart defect. Donor details come from another sample of the same person, matched by shared clones.

The chain is built from TRBV25-1 and TRBJ1-2, with 9 bases aligning to TRBD1. This CDR3 is 14 amino acids long. Germline V gives CDR1 MGHDK, CDR2 SYGVNS. V shed 4 bases, J shed 7 bases, and the junction held 7 bases outside the gene matches. This CDR3 is CASSALTGGGGYTF. In DNA form, the CDR3 reads TGTGCCAGCAGTGCCCTCACAGGGGGCGGTGGCTACACCTTC.

The chain uses TRBV5-1 and TRBJ1-2; possible D gene TRBD1, 6 bases. This CDR3 region has 14 residues. Germline assignment: CDR1 SGHRS and CDR2 YFSETQ. The V end was cut by 4 bases, the J end by 3 bases, with 13 bases between. The CDR3 DNA sequence: TGCGCCAGCAGCCCCACAGGGTTTTACTATGGCTACACCTTC. Translating it yields CASSPTGFYYGYTF.

This chain uses TRBV2 with TRBJ2-7; 9 positions agree with TRBD1. Germline assignment: CDR1 SNHLY and CDR2 FYNNEI. Trimming at V came to 7 bases and at J to 5 bases, leaving 9 bases not matched to a gene. The CDR3 has 14 amino acids. This chain's CDR3 is CASIAAGQGHEQYF. The CDR3 coding sequence is TGTGCCAGCATCGCCGCGGGACAGGGCCACGAGCAGTACTTC.

The chain uses TRBV28 and TRBJ2-3; D is possibly TRBD2 (5 bases). Germline CDR1 is MDHEN and CDR2 is SYDVKM. There are 15 residues in the CDR3. The V end lost 3 bases, the J end lost 1 base, and 11 bases lay between the germline ends. CDR3 in amino acids: CASSLERGCTDTQYF. The DNA of the CDR3 is TGTGCCAGCAGTTTGGAACGGGGTTGCACAGATACGCAGTATTTT. Based on the CDR3 plus reference TRBV28 and TRBJ2-3, the full variable domain is DVKVTQSSRYLVKRTGEKVFLECVQDMDHENMFWYRQDPGLGLRLIYFSYDVKMKEKGDIPEGYSVSREKKERFSLILESASTNQTSMYLCASSLERGCTDTQYFGPGTRLTVL.

The chain carries TRBV27 and TRBJ2-7; 9 positions agree with TRBD2. Germline CDR1 reads MNHEY; CDR2 reads SMNVEV (reference sequence). V trimming: 2 bases; J trimming: 6 bases; junction bases outside the gene matches: 14. The CDR3 runs to 17 residues. DNA for the CDR3: TGTGCCAGCAGTTTAGACCTGACTAGCGGCCGAACTGGCGAGCAGTACTTC. Translating gives CASSLDLTSGRTGEQYF.

The rearrangement links TRBV18 to TRBJ2-7, with a possible D match to TRBD1 (5 bases). This CDR3 is 16 amino acids long. Trimming pared 3 bases from V and 1 base from J, leaving 16 bases between. Germline values: CDR1 KGHSH, CDR2 LQKENI. In DNA, the CDR3 is TGTGCCAGCTCACCGCGAACATGGACACCATCCTACGAGCAGTACTTC. As protein: CASSPRTWTPSYEQYF.

This clone was observed a few times. The chain is built from TRBV6-4 and TRBJ2-2, with a tentative D call TRBD2 (7 bases). The CDR3 extends over 17 amino acids. The V gene's germline CDR1 is MRHNA and CDR2 SNTAGT. With 5 bases removed from V and 6 bases from J, the gap between germline ends came to 22 bases. The CDR3 reads CASSRGSRGGRPGELFF. The CDR3 nucleotides read TGTGCCAGCAGTAGAGGCTCAAGGGGGGGGAGGCCCGGGGAGCTGTTTTTT.

The gene calls are TRBV21-1 and TRBJ2-2; the table's D call, TRBD1, was not checked against the DNA. TRBV21-1 is designated a pseudogene. The CDR3 extends over 17 amino acids. CDR3 sequence: CASSIFYRGRNTGELFF. The CDR3 coding sequence is TGTGCCAGCAGCATCTTTTACAGGGGGCGTAACACCGGGGAGCTGTTTTTT.

V usage is TRBV19 and J usage is TRBJ2-7; tentatively, D is TRBD1 (6 bases). The V end lost 11 bases, the J end lost 2 bases, and 16 bases lay between the germline ends. CDR1 and CDR2 from the germline V gene are LNHDA and SQIVND (reference sequence). This CDR3 spans 13 amino acids. The CDR3 reads CASQQGGTYEQYF. The CDR3 DNA reads as TGTGCCTCCCAACAGGGTGGCACCTACGAGCAGTACTTC.

Comment on this clone: An end of the junction does not agree with germline; a read error may underlie this. The V and J genes are TRBV7-7 and TRBJ2-7; 10 bases map to TRBD1. CDR1 is SSHAT and CDR2 is FNYEAQ in the germline V gene (reference sequence). The CDR3 totals 15 residues. The CDR3 region is CASSPGGQGGYEQYF. CDR3 nucleotides: TGTGCTAGCAGCCCAGGCGGACAGGGGGGATACGAGCAGTACTTC. Full variable domain (remainder filled in from reference TRBV7-7 and TRBJ2-7): GAGVSQSPRYKVTKRGQDVTLRCDPISSHATLYWYQQALGQGPEFLTYFNYEAQPDKSGLPSDRFSAERPEGSISTLTIQRTEQRDSAMYRCASSPGGQGGYEQYFGPGTRLTVT.

The chain joins TRBV13 to TRBJ2-5, with D tentatively TRBD2 (6 bases). Looked up from germline, CDR1 is PRHDT and CDR2 is FYEKMQ (reference sequence). V was cut by 0 bases and J by 5 bases, with 13 bases left in between. This CDR3 is 15 amino acids long. The CDR3 region is CASSLGLAGRETQYF. The CDR3 DNA follows: TGTGCCAGCAGCTTAGGCCTGGCAGGGAGGGAGACCCAGTACTTC.

V gene TRBV11-2 combines with J gene TRBJ2-4; the match to TRBD2 covers 8 bases. The CDR3 is 19 residues long. The V segment lost 4 bases and the J segment 5 bases; nucleotides outside the gene matches: 19. Germline CDR1 and CDR2: SGHAT and FQNNGV. The CDR3 DNA reads as TGTGCCAGCAGCTATTCCCCATCCGGGACTCTCGGGAGGGAAAACATTCAGTACTTC. It yields the protein CASSYSPSGTLGRENIQYF.

This rearrangement joins TRBV19 to TRBJ2-5, with D uncertain. Germline CDR1 and CDR2: LNHDA and SQIVND (reference sequence). V was shortened by 4 bases and J by 4 bases, with 4 bases between the two germline ends. The CDR3 is made up of 11 amino acids. CDR3 bases: TGTGCCAGTAGTACCAGAGAGACCCAGTACTTC. Its protein product is CASSTRETQYF.

J is TRBJ1-2 and V is TRBV19; possible D gene TRBD1, 6 bases. Trimming removed 10 bases at V and 5 bases at J, with 11 bases between. The CDR3 is 11 amino acids. CDR1 and CDR2 from the germline V gene are LNHDA and SQIVND (reference sequence). The CDR3 region has the DNA TGTGCCACCGAAACAGGGTATGGCTACACCTTC. Amino acid sequence: CATETGYGYTF.

The V gene is TRBV19, the J gene TRBJ2-5, with D unclear. Germline values: CDR1 LNHDA, CDR2 SQIVND (reference sequence). V lost 1 base, J lost 2 bases, and 8 bases lay in between. The CDR3 consists of 14 residues. CDR3: CASSIVAKQETQYF. The CDR3 DNA sequence: TGTGCCAGTAGTATAGTGGCCAAGCAAGAGACCCAGTACTTC.

This clone is a singleton in its sample. The V gene is TRBV6-1, the J gene TRBJ2-7; 8 nucleotides align to TRBD2. This CDR3 spans 15 amino acids. J gave up 3 bases and V 4 bases, and 8 bases lay outside the gene matches. The germline V gene has CDR1 MNHNS and CDR2 SASEGT. This CDR3 is CASSGTSRYFYEQYF. The CDR3 bases are TGTGCCAGCAGTGGGACTAGCAGATATTTCTACGAGCAGTACTTC.

V gene TRBV4-3 combines with J gene TRBJ2-7; tentative D call: TRBD1 (5 bases). The CDR3 has 16 amino acids. Germline loops: CDR1 LGHNA, CDR2 YSLEER. Trimming stripped 0 bases from V and 3 bases from J, with 15 bases between. The CDR3: CASSQELVRQNYEQYF. The CDR3 coding sequence is TGCGCCAGCAGCCAAGAGTTGGTTAGACAGAACTACGAGCAGTACTTC.

V usage is TRBV7-2 and J usage is TRBJ2-3; TRBD2 agrees at 10 bases. The germline V gene encodes CDR1 SGHTA and CDR2 FQGNSA. CDR3 length equals 18 residues. The V and J ends lost 1 base and 4 bases, in that order; junction bases with no gene match: 11. The CDR3 DNA reads TGTGCCAGCAGCTTAGTAATGGCTAGCGGGAGTCCCCCAGATACGCAGTATTTT. Amino acid sequence: CASSLVMASGSPPDTQYF. The full variable domain, with the rest looked up from reference TRBV7-2 and TRBJ2-3, is GAGVSQSPSNKVTEKGKDVELRCDPISGHTALYWYRQSLGQGLEFLIYFQGNSAPDKSGLPSDRFSAERTGGSVSTLTIQRTQQEDSAVYLCASSLVMASGSPPDTQYFGPGTRLTVL.

The chain is built from TRBV27 and TRBJ2-3; the D is unclear. The V gene lost 6 bases and the J gene lost 5 bases, with 18 bases spanning the gap. This CDR3 comprises 15 residues. The germline V gene encodes CDR1 MNHEY and CDR2 SMNVEV (reference sequence). The CDR3 protein is CASRPSDFYGDTQYF. CDR3 nucleotides: TGTGCCAGCAGACCATCTGACTTCTACGGAGATACGCAGTATTTT.

V is TRBV6-5 and J is TRBJ2-7; TRBD2 matches 11 bases. The J segment lost 5 bases and the V segment lost 0 bases, leaving 6 bases of the junction unmatched. The CDR3 runs to 16 residues. Germline loops: CDR1 MNHEY, CDR2 SVGAGI. The CDR3 sequence is CASSYSWTSGHHEQYF. CDR3 bases: TGTGCCAGCAGTTACTCTTGGACTAGCGGGCACCACGAGCAGTACTTC.

The gene calls are TRBV4-2 and TRBJ1-1; 11 bases match TRBD1. The trim removed 1 base at V and 0 bases at J, leaving 10 bases unmatched. Germline lookup yields CDR1 LGHNA and CDR2 YNFKEQ. The CDR3 sequence is 19 residues long. The CDR3 sequence is CASSQAGTGGARMNTEAFF. The CDR3, as DNA: TGTGCCAGCAGCCAAGCGGGGACAGGGGGGGCAAGGATGAACACTGAAGCTTTCTTT.

This chain joins TRBV7-9 and TRBJ2-7; TRBD2 aligns across 9 bases. The ends lost 9 bases at V and 5 bases at J; junction bases unmatched: 11. CDR3 length equals 14 residues. CDR1 and CDR2 (germline): SEHNR, FQNEAQ (reference sequence). CDR3 amino acids: CARALSGSSHEQYF. In nucleotides, the CDR3 is TGTGCCAGAGCTCTTAGCGGGAGTTCCCACGAGCAGTACTTC.

The CDR3 bases are TGTGCCAGCAGCAAAAAGTCGCTAGCGGGGGCCACAGATACGCAGTATTTT. This sequence encodes CASSKKSLAGATDTQYF. The chain has TRBV21-1 and TRBJ2-3; the table's D call TRBD2 went unverified against the DNA. TRBV21-1 counts as a pseudogene. The CDR3 has 17 amino acids.

The chain employs TRBV7-9 and TRBJ1-2, with a tentative D call TRBD1 (5 bases). The CDR3 sequence is 14 residues long. V shed 4 bases and J shed 1 base, with 10 bases lying between them. The germline CDR1 and CDR2 sequences are SEHNR and FQNEAQ (reference sequence). CDR3: CASSSQDGNYGYTF. CDR3 bases: TGTGCCAGCAGCTCACAGGACGGTAACTATGGCTACACCTTC.